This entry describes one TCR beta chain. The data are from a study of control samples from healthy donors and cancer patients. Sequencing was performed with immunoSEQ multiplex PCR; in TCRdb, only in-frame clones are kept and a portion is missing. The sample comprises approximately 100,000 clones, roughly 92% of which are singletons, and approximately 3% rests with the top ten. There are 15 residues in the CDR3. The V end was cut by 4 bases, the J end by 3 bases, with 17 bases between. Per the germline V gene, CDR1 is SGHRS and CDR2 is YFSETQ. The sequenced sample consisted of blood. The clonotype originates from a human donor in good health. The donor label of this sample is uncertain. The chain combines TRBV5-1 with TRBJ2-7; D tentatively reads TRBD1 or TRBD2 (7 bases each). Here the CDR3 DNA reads TGCGCCAGCAGCCCAGGGGGGGGTTTAGTCTACGAGCAGTACTTC. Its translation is CASSPGGGLVYEQYF.